This T cell receptor (beta chain) is drawn from a study of shared clonotypes between healthy human individuals. This clone was recorded a few times. The quantity of DNA used in unsorted PBMC replicate PCRs was approximately 300 ng, corresponding to around 32,000 T cell genomes. Measured with immunoSEQ multiplex PCR; TCRdb has only the in-frame clones, and not every one. The sample shows fewer than 550,000 clones, over 75% of them seen only once. The V end was cut by 0 bases, the J end by 0 bases, with 11 bases between. CDR3 length: 16 residues. In germline, CDR1 is SGHRS, CDR2 YFSETQ. Sequences were obtained from PBMCs. The source of this sequence is a woman in her thirties or forties in good health. Some clones in this sample may be carry-over from other donors' samples. This sequence joins TRBV5-1 and TRBJ2-3, with D possibly TRBD2 on 6 matching bases. Written as DNA, the CDR3 is TGCGCCAGCAGCTTGGCCGGAGGGGCCAGCACAGATACGCAGTATTTT. Its translation is CASSLAGGASTDTQYF.